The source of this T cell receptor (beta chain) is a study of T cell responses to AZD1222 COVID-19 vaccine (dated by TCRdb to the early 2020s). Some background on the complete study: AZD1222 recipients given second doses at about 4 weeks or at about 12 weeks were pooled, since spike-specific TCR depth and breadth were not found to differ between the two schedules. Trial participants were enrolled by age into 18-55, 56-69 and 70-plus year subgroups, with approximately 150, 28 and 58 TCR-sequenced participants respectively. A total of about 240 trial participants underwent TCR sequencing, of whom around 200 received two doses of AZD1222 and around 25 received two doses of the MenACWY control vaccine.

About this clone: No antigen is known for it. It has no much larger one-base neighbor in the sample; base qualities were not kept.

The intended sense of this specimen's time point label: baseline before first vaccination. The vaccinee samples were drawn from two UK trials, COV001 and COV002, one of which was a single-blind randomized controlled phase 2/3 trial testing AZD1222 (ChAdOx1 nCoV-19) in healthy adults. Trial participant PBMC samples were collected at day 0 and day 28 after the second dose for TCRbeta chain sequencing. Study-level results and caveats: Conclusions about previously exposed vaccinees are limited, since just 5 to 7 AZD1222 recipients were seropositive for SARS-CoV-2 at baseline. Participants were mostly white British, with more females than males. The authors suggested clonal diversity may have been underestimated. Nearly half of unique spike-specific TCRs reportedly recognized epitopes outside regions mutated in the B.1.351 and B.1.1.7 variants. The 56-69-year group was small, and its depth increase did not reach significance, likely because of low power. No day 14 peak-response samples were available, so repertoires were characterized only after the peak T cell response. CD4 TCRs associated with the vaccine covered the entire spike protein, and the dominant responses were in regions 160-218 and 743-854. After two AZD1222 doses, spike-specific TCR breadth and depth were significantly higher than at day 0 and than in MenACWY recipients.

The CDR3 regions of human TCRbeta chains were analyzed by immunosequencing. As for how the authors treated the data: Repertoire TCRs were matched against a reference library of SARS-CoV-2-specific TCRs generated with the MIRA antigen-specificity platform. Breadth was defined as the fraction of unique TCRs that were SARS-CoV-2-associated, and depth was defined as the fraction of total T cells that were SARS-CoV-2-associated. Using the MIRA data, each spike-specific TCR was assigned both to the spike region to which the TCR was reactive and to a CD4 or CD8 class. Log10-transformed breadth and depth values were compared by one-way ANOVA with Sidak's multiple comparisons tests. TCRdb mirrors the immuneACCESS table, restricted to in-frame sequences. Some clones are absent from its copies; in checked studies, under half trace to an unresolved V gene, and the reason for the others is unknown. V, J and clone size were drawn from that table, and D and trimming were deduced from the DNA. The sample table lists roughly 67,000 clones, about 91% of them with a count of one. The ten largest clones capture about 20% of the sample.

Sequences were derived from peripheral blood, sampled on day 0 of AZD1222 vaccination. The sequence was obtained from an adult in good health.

The nucleotide sequence reads as follows: TGTGCCAGCAATACGGGGAATGGCTATGGCTACACCTTC. This translates into CASNTGNGYGYTF. The rearranged segments are TRBV9 and TRBJ1-2; the D gene assignment is ambiguous. Counted from cysteine to phenylalanine, this CDR3 has 13 amino acids. Kept here is only the CDR3 DNA, which spans 39 bases and is read in frame from base 1. The V end loses 6 bases and the J end loses 4 bases, and a stretch of 13 bases separates them. CDR1 and CDR2 are read off the germline V gene as SGDLS and YYNGEE.